The present T cell receptor (beta chain) was sequenced within a study of T cells expressing NK-cell markers (dated by TCRdb to about 2020). Looking at the study overall: TCR beta-chain repertoires were profiled in sorted CD3+CD56+NKG2C+, CD3+CD56+NKG2C- and CD3+CD56-NKG2C+ T-cell subsets from several donors. Of the eight sequenced donors, seven were found to be HCMV-seropositive and one was found to be HCMV-seronegative. The eight sequenced donors were randomly selected healthy volunteers, three men and five women. Sequencing of the libraries produced 2 x 150 bp reads on Illumina HiSeq 2000/2500, MiSeq or NextSeq. Here is what the overall study found, with its caveats: In six donors, the dominant CD3+CD56+NKG2C+ clonotypes ranked among the top 10 CD8+ clonotypes, making up roughly 1.0-7.0% of CD8+ T cells. It remained unclear whether the expanded NKG2C-expressing T cell clones were specific for HCMV antigens. Those dominant clonotypes were again the most abundant among CD3+CD56-NKG2C+ cells in several donors, at about 28.3-65%.

CDR1 KGHDR and CDR2 SFDVKD are derived from the germline V gene. Its CDR3 holds 14 amino acids, cysteine through phenylalanine. No DNA sequence is on record. Sequencing instrument: Illumina HiSeq 2000. TCR beta cDNA libraries were prepared using 5'RACE template switching, which introduced a universal primer site and unique molecular identifiers. Synthesis of cDNA was primed from the TCR beta constant segment and was followed by two consecutive PCR amplification steps. Under the source paper's analysis protocol: MIGEC handled demultiplexing of the reads and grouping by UMI, while MiTCR was used to assemble and quantify clonotypes. Only TCR cDNA sequences supported by at least two reads were kept to exclude erroneous sequences. The tcR package was used for downstream repertoire analysis, with clonotypes matched between fractions based on CDR3 nucleotide sequence plus V segment. VDJmatch was used to annotate antigen specificity against VDJdb, with one amino acid substitution in CDR3 permitted. TCRdb reprocessed the public reads and reports one entry per CDR3 protein sequence, without DNA. The V and J calls follow TCRdb's processing rather than the paper's. The table of this sample itemizes roughly 280,000 distinct CDR3 sequences. Clones ranked in the top ten supply about 0.4% of the sample.

A commercial ELISA kit detecting HCMV-specific IgG in serum was used to determine HCMV serostatus. Peripheral blood mononuclear cells were isolated from blood by Ficoll density gradient centrifugation. Regarding this clonotype: The antigen this receptor binds is unknown.

The source of this sequence is a young man in good health. Donor details come from another sample of the same person, matched by shared clones. The sequenced material came from blood T cells: a sorted CD56 or NKG2C T cell subset, CD4+ or CD8+ T cells, or bulk PBMC T cells (not recorded which). The sequence joins TRBV24-1 to TRBJ1-5; TCRdb calls TRBD1, which cannot be checked without DNA. CDR3 reads: CATSLGDSNQPQHF.